These T cell receptor beta chains were read from a single sample in a study of shared clonotypes between healthy human individuals. Profiling relied on immunoSEQ multiplex PCR, and the TCRdb table lists in-frame clones only, not all of them. The repertoire has under 1,100,000 clones, 70% to 80% of them found once; the top ten carry roughly 0.55%. Input material: memory CD4+ T cells from PBMCs. The receptors here all came from a man between 18 and 29 years old in good health. Some clones in this sample may be carry-over from other donors' samples. Both conserved end residues are part of each CDR3. D genes are given only for firm matches. Clone size is given for some rows only: seen once, a few or many times, or a class if the clone is expanded.

j_call | clone_size | d_call | v_call | cdr3_nt | cdr3_aa
TRBJ1-2 | few | NA | TRBV19 | TGTGCCAGCCATAGGACCGAGAACTATGGCTACACCTTC | CASHRTENYGYTF
TRBJ2-1 | NA | TRBD2 | TRBV7-3 | TGTGCCAGCAGCCCAAGACTAGCGGGAGACAATGAGCAGTTCTTC | CASSPRLAGDNEQFF
TRBJ1-5 | NA | NA | TRBV2 | TGTGCCAGCAGTGAATATGGAGTGCAGCCCCAGCATTTT | CASSEYGVQPQHF
TRBJ1-5 | NA | TRBD1 | TRBV30 | TGTGCCTGGAGGTTCGGACAGGGTAGCAATCAGCCCCAGCATTTT | CAWRFGQGSNQPQHF
TRBJ2-7 | NA | NA | TRBV28 | TGTGCCAGCAGTTCAACCGCGTCCTACGAGCAGTACTTC | CASSSTASYEQYF
TRBJ2-1 | NA | TRBD2 | TRBV4-1 | TGCGCCAGCAGCCGGTCGGCTAGCGGGCTCGTGGAGCAGTTCTTC | CASSRSASGLVEQFF
TRBJ2-1 | NA | NA | TRBV29-1 | TGCAGCGTTGCACTAGCCGGCGGCCGGTCCTACAATGAGCAGTTCTTC | CSVALAGGRSYNEQFF
TRBJ1-6 | many | NA | TRBV27 | TGTGCCAGCAGTTCAAGAATTCAGAGGGCGGTCAATTCACCCCTCCACTTT | CASSSRIQRAVNSPLHF
TRBJ2-7 | NA | NA | TRBV28 | TGTGCCAGCCGTTGGGCCGCGGACAGTACCTACGAGCAGTACTTC | CASRWAADSTYEQYF
TRBJ1-2 | few | NA | TRBV14 | TGTGCCAGCAGCCAAGACAGGTTTGGCTACACCTTC | CASSQDRFGYTF
TRBJ1-1 | few | NA | TRBV10-3 | TGTGCCATCAGTGATATAAACCGGGAAAACACTGAAGCTTTCTTT | CAISDINRENTEAFF
TRBJ2-1 | NA | TRBD2 | TRBV4-3 | TGCGCCAGCAGCCAAGGGAGGGACTACTACACGAATGAGCAGTTCTTC | CASSQGRDYYTNEQFF
TRBJ2-1 | NA | TRBD2 | TRBV5-8 | TGTGCCAGCAGCGCCCGCACTAGCGGGAGAGGTAATGAGCAGTTCTTC | CASSARTSGRGNEQFF
TRBJ2-5 | NA | NA | TRBV5-4 | TGTGCCAGCAGCTTTTCCCATCAAGAGACCCAGTACTTC | CASSFSHQETQYF
TRBJ2-1 | NA | TRBD1 | TRBV27 | TGTGCCAGCAGTGCCACAGGGGAAAGGGTCTACAATGAGCAGTTCTTC | CASSATGERVYNEQFF
TRBJ1-1 | NA | TRBD1 | TRBV6-6 | TGTGCCAGCACCCCCGACAGGGTTCGGGCGCACACTGAAGCTTTCTTT | CASTPDRVRAHTEAFF
TRBJ2-7 | many | TRBD2 | TRBV7-9 | TGTGCCAGCAGCTCACCCGGGACTAGCGTTCGCGAGCAGTACTTC | CASSSPGTSVREQYF
TRBJ1-5 | once | TRBD1 | TRBV10-3 | TGTGCCATCAGTGAACGACAGGGCTCGAGACCCCAGCATTTT | CAISERQGSRPQHF
TRBJ1-2 | NA | TRBD1 | TRBV28 | TGTGCCAGCAGTCCCCCTGGGACAGGGGGCTATGGCTACACCTTC | CASSPPGTGGYGYTF
TRBJ2-2 | NA | TRBD2 | TRBV11-2 | TGTGCCAGCAGTGCGGGAGCTATGGGGACCGGGGAGCTGTTTTTT | CASSAGAMGTGELFF
TRBJ1-3 | NA | NA | TRBV6-1 | TGTGCCAGCAGTCAGGAGACGGCTGGAAACACCATATATTTT | CASSQETAGNTIYF
TRBJ2-3 | NA | NA | TRBV5-4 | TGTGCCAGCAGCTCCAGCACAGATACGCAGTATTTT | CASSSSTDTQYF
TRBJ1-4 | NA | TRBD1 | TRBV10-2 | TGCGCCAGCAGCCGACAACAGGGGAATCTTGAAAAACTGTTTTTT | CASSRQQGNLEKLFF
TRBJ2-3 | once | NA | TRBV5-6 | TGTGCCAGCAGGTTACGACAGGGCACAGATACGCAGTATTTT | CASRLRQGTDTQYF
TRBJ1-1 | NA | NA | TRBV28 | TGTGCCAGCAGTTTATTTGATACACTGAACACTGAAGCTTTCTTT | CASSLFDTLNTEAFF
TRBJ1-1 | NA | TRBD1 | TRBV7-9 | TGTGCCAGCAGCGAGCTACCGGGACAGGGAAGGACTGAAGCTTTCTTT | CASSELPGQGRTEAFF
TRBJ1-3 | NA | NA | TRBV15 | TGTGCCACCAGCAGAGATTTTATCGGAGACACCATATATTTT | CATSRDFIGDTIYF
TRBJ2-3 | NA | NA | TRBV5-6 | TGTGCCAGCAGCCTGGCCGGGACCCAAACCGGGCAGTATTTT | CASSLAGTQTGQYF
TRBJ2-3 | NA | TRBD2 | TRBV5-1 | TGCGCCAGCAGCGCTCCTAGCGGGCTAAGCACAGATACGCAGTATTTT | CASSAPSGLSTDTQYF
TRBJ2-3 | NA | NA | TRBV7-2 | TGTGCCAGCAGCTTACAGTCCCCAGATACGCAGTATTTT | CASSLQSPDTQYF
TRBJ2-3 | NA | TRBD2 | TRBV4-3 | TGCGCCAGCAGCCAAGTCTCAGCGGGAGGATCAGATACGCAGTATTTT | CASSQVSAGGSDTQYF
TRBJ1-2 | many | NA | TRBV13 | TGTGCCAGCACCAATCCATCCGGTTATGGCTACACCTTC | CASTNPSGYGYTF
TRBJ2-3 | NA | NA | TRBV29-1 | TGCAGCGTTTGGGGTCCTGTAAGCACAGATACGCAGTATTTT | CSVWGPVSTDTQYF
TRBJ2-7 | NA | NA | TRBV11-2 | TGTGCCAGCAGCTCCCGTCGTCGGTGGTCCTCCTACGAGCAGTACTTC | CASSSRRRWSSYEQYF
TRBJ2-1 | NA | TRBD2 | TRBV11-2 | TGTGCCAGCAGCTTAGCGGGACTAGCTCGCAATGAGCAGTTCTTC | CASSLAGLARNEQFF
TRBJ1-4 | once | NA | TRBV7-9 | TGTGCCAGCAGCTTAGGGGGGCTTAATGAAAAACTGTTTTTT | CASSLGGLNEKLFF
TRBJ1-2 | NA | NA | TRBV30 | TGTGCCTGGAGGGGGACGGGATCTTTTTCCTTC | CAWRGTGSFSF
TRBJ2-2 | NA | TRBD1 | TRBV18 | TGTGCCAGCTCACCACCCGGGACAGGGAGTAACACCGGGGAGCTGTTTTTT | CASSPPGTGSNTGELFF
TRBJ2-5 | NA | TRBD1 | TRBV6-6 | TGTGCCAGCAGTTACCGACCTGGGACAGGACAAGAGACCCAGTACTTC | CASSYRPGTGQETQYF
TRBJ2-1 | NA | TRBD1 | TRBV4-1 | TGCGCCAGCAGCCAAGGAGCCCTAAGACAGGGGGCGAGAGTCAGCTCCTACAATGAGCAGTTCTTC | CASSQGALRQGARVSSYNEQFF
TRBJ2-1 | NA | TRBD1 | TRBV2 | TGTGCCAGCAGGGGGGACAGGGCGGGGCCCAATGAGCAGTTCTTC | CASRGDRAGPNEQFF